This TCR beta chain was documented in a study of blood T cell repertoires in COVID-19. Study as a whole: From the United States, Italy and Spain came samples of acute and convalescent COVID-19. T cells, B-cell-depleted T cells, or PBMCs supplied cDNA or gDNA.

The CDR3 contains 15 residues. Germline values: CDR1 LGHDT, CDR2 YNNKEL (reference sequence). V dropped 1 base and J dropped 4; count of bases not matched to a gene: 4. How the authors handled the data: Reference gene primer amplification in the assay estimated nucleated cell counts. Using immunoSEQ multiplex PCR, the repertoire was profiled, and TCRdb retains in-frame clones only, with some absent. V and J calls and clone size come straight from that table; D and trimming were deduced from the DNA. The profile shows 70,000 to 90,000 clones, around 90% of them singletons. The chain couples TRBV3-1 (or the pseudogene TRBV3-2) to TRBJ2-1, with 7 bases matching TRBD2. The sequenced material came from peripheral blood. The receptor comes from a human donor in a cohort sampled during active COVID-19. CDR3 coding DNA: TGTGCCAGCAGCCAAGCGAGCGGGGATTACAATGAGCAGTTCTTC. Translation: CASSQASGDYNEQFF.